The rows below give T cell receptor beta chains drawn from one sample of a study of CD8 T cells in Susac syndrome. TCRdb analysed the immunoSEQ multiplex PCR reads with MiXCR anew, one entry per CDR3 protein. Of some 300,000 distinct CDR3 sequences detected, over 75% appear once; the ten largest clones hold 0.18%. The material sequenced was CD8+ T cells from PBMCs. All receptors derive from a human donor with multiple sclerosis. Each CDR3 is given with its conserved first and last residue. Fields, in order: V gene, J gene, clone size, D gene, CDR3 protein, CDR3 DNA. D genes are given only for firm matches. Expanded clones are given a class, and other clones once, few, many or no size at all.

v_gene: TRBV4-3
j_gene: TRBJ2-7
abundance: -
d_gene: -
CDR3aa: CASSQGRGVSYEQYF
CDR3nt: TGCGCCAGCAGCCAAGGGAGGGGGGTCTCCTACGAGCAGTACTTC

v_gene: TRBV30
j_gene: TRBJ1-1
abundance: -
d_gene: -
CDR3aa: CAWRMRTLGPEAFF
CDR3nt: TGTGCCTGGAGGATGAGGACCCTGGGTCCTGAAGCTTTCTTT

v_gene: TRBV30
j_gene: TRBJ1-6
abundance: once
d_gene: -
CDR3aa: CALGNGGSSPLHF
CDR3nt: TGTGCCCTCGGGAACGGGGGGAGTTCACCCCTCCACTTT

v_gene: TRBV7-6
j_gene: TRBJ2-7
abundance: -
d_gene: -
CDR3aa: CASSLDPPTGEAYEQYF
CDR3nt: TGTGCCAGCAGCTTAGATCCTCCTACGGGAGAGGCCTACGAGCAGTACTTC

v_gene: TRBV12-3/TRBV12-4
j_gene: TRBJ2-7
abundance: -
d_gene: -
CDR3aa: CASSLSGAEQYF
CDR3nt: TGTGCCAGCAGCCTCTCAGGGGCCGAGCAGTACTTC

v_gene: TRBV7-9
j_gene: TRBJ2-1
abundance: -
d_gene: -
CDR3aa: CASSPPGEQFF
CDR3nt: TGTGCCAGCAGCCCCCCGGGGGAGCAGTTCTTC

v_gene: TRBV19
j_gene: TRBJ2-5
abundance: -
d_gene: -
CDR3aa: CASSIAGTQYF
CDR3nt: TGTGCCAGTAGTATCGCCGGGACCCAGTACTTC

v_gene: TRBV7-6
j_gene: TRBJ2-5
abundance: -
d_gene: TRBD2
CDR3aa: CASSYAGGLETQYF
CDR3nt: TGTGCCAGCAGCTACGCGGGGGGGCTGGAGACCCAGTACTTC

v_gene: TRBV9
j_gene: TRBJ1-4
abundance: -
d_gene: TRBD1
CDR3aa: CASSATGDLSEKLFF
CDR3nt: TGTGCCAGCAGCGCGACAGGGGATCTATCGGAAAAACTGTTTTTT

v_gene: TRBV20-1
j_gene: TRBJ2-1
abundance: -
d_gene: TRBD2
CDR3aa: CSARAASGIYNEQFF
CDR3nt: TGCAGTGCTAGAGCAGCTAGCGGGATCTACAATGAGCAGTTCTTC

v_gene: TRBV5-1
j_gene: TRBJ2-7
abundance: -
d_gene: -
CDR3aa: CASSLTTLTEQYF
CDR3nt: TGCGCCAGCAGCTTGACGACTTTGACCGAGCAGTACTTC

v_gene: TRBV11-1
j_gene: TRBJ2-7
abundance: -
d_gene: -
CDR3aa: CASSLWTETYEQYF
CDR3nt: TGTGCCAGCAGCTTATGGACAGAGACCTACGAGCAGTACTTC

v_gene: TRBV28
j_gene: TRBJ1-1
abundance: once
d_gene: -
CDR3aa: CASSLRGVLAEAFF
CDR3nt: TGTGCCAGCAGTTTGAGGGGGGTATTGGCTGAAGCTTTCTTT

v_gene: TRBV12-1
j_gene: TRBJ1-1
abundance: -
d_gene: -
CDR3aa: CASSRGKRGRPIKTEAFF
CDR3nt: TGTGCCAGCAGCAGGGGCAAACGCGGACGGCCTATTAAGACTGAAGCTTTCTTT

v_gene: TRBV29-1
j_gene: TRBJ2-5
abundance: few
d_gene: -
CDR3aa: CSVLETGTETQYF
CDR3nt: TGCAGCGTTCTGGAAACCGGGACGGAGACCCAGTACTTC

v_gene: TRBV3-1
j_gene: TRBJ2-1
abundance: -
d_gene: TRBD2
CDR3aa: CASSQEPTSGLSSYNEQFF
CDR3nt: TGTGCCAGCAGCCAAGAACCGACTAGCGGCCTGAGCTCCTACAATGAGCAGTTCTTC

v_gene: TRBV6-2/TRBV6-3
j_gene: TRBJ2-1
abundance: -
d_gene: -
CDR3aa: CASRFRGPGYNEQFF
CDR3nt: TGTGCCAGCAGATTCAGGGGTCCCGGTTACAATGAGCAGTTCTTC

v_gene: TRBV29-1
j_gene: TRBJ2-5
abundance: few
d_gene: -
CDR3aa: CSVQQETQYF
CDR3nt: TGCAGCGTCCAGCAAGAGACCCAGTACTTC

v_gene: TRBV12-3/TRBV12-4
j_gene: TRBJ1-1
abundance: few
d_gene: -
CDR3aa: CASSFGGGPEAFF
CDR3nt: TGTGCCAGCAGTTTCGGGGGGGGCCCTGAAGCTTTCTTT

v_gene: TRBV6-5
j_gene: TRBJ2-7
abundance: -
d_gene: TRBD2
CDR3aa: CASSYAGVEQYF
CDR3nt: TGTGCCAGCAGTTACGCGGGGGTCGAGCAGTACTTC

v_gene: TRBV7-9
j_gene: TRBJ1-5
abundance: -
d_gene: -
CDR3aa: CASSTSAGGAGNQPQHF
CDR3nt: TGTGCCAGCAGCACATCCGCGGGTGGGGCGGGCAATCAGCCCCAGCATTTT

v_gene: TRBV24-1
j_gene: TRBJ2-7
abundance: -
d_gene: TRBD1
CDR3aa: CATSATGDYEQYF
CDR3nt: TGTGCCACCAGTGCGACAGGGGACTACGAGCAGTACTTC

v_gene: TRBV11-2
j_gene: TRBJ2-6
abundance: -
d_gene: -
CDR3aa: CASSLPGGAGANVLTF
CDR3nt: TGTGCCAGCAGCCTCCCCGGGGGCGCTGGGGCCAACGTCCTGACTTTC

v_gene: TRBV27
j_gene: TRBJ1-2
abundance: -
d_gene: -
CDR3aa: CASSLTQRGNYGYTF
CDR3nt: TGTGCCAGCAGTTTAACCCAAAGGGGGAACTATGGCTACACCTTC

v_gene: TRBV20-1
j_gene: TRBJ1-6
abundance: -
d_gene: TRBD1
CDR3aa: CSARVGQGESSPLHF
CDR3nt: TGCAGTGCTAGAGTAGGGCAGGGGGAAAGTTCACCCCTCCACTTT

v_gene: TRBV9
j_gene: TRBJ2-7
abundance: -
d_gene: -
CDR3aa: CASSVKPEREQYF
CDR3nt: TGTGCCAGCAGCGTAAAGCCCGAGCGGGAGCAGTACTTC